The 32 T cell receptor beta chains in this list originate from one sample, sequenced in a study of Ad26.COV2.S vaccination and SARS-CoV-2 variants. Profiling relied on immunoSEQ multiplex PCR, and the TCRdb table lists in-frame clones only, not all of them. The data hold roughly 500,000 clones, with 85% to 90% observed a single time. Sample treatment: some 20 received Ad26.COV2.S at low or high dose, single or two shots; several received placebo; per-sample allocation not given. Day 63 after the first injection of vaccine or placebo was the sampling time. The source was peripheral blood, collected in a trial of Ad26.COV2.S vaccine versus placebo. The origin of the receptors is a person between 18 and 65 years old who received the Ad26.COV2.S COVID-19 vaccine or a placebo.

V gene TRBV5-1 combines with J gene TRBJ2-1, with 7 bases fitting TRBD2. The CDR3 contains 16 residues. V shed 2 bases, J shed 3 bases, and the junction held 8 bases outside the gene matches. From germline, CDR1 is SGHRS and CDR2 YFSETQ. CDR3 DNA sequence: TGCGCCAGCAGCTTCCCCCCGGGAGGCCACTACAATGAGCAGTTCTTC. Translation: CASSFPPGGHYNEQFF.

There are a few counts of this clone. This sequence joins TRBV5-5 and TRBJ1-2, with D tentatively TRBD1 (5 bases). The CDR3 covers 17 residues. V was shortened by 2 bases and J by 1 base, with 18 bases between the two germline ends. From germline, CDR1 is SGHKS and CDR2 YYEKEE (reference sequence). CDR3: CASSLWALETDNYGYTF. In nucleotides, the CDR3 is TGTGCCAGCAGCTTATGGGCCCTCGAGACAGATAACTATGGCTACACCTTC.

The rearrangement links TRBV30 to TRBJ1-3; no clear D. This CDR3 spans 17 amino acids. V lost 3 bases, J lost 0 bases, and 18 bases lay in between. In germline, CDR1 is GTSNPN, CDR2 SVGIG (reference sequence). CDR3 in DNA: TGTGCCTGGAGCACCTCCCGGAGCAGCGTCTCTGGAAACACCATATATTTT. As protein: CAWSTSRSSVSGNTIYF. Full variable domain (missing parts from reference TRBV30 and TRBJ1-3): SQTIHQWPATLVQPVGSPLSLECTVEGTSNPNLYWYRQAAGRGLQLLFYSVGIGQISSEVPQNLSASRPQDRQFILSSKKLLLSDSGFYLCAWSTSRSSVSGNTIYFGEGSWLTVV.

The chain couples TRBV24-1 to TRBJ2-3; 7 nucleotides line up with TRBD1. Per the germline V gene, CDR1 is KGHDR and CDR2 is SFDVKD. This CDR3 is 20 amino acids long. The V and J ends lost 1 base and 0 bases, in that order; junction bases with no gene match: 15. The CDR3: CATSDLGGSSNPTSTDTQYF. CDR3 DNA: TGTGCCACCAGTGATTTAGGGGGCAGCTCTAATCCCACTAGCACAGATACGCAGTATTTT.

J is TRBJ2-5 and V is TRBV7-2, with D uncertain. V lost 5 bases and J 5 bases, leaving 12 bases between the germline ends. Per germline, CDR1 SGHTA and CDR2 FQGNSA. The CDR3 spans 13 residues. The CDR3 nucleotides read TGTGCCAGCAGCCCCTTGGGTTTGGAGACCCAGTACTTC. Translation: CASSPLGLETQYF.

The CDR3 region is CASRRPPNYGYTF. The CDR3 coding sequence is TGTGCCAGCAGAAGGCCACCTAACTATGGCTACACCTTC. V is TRBV28 and J is TRBJ1-2; D gene ambiguous. The CDR3 consists of 13 residues. Germline CDR1 and CDR2: MDHEN and SYDVKM. V lost 6 bases to trimming and J lost 0 bases, with 8 bases between them.

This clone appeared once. Written as DNA, the CDR3 is TGTGCCAGCAGCACGCGTCCGGGGGGGCGCGTCAATGGCTACACCTTC. It encodes CASSTRPGGRVNGYTF. The chain has TRBV5-5 and TRBJ1-2; TRBD1 is a possible D gene (6 bases). V lost 4 bases to trimming and J lost 6 bases, with 22 bases between them. The CDR3 length is 16 residues. Germline CDR1 is SGHKS and CDR2 is YYEKEE (reference sequence). The full variable domain, rest sourced from reference TRBV5-5 and TRBJ1-2, is DAGVTQSPTHLIKTRGQQVTLRCSPISGHKSVSWYQQVLGQGPQFIFQYYEKEERGRGNFPDRFSARQFPNYSSELNVNALLLGDSALYLCASSTRPGGRVNGYTFGSGTRLTVV.

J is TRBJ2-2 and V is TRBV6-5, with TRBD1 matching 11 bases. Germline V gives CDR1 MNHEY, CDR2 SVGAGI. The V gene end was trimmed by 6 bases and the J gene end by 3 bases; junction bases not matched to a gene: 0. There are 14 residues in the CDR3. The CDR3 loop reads CASRGQGDTGELFF. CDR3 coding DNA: TGTGCCAGCAGGGGACAGGGGGACACCGGGGAGCTGTTTTTT.

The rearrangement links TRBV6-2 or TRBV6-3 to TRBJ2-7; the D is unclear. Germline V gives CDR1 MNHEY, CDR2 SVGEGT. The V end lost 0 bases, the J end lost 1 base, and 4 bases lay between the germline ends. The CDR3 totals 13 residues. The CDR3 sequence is CASSYSGSYEQYV. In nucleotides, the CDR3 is TGTGCCAGCAGTTACTCAGGATCCTACGAGCAGTACGTC.

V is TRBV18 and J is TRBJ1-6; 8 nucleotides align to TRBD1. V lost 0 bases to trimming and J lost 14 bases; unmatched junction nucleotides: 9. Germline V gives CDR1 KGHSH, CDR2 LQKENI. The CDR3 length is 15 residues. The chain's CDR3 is CASSPPIGQGGALHF. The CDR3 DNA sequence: TGTGCCAGCTCACCACCGATCGGACAGGGCGGTGCCCTCCACTTT.

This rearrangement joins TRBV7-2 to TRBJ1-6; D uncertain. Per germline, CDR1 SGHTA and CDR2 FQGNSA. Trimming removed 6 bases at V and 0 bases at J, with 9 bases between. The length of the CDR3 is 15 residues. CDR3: CASRRMSSYNSPLHF. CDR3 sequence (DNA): TGTGCCAGCAGAAGGATGAGCTCCTATAATTCACCCCTCCACTTT.

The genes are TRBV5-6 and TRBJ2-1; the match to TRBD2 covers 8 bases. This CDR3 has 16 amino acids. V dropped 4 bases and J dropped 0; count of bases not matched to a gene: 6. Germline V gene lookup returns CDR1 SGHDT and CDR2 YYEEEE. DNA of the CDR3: TGTGCCAGCAGCGGACCACTAGCGGCCTCCTACAATGAGCAGTTCTTC. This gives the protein CASSGPLAASYNEQFF.

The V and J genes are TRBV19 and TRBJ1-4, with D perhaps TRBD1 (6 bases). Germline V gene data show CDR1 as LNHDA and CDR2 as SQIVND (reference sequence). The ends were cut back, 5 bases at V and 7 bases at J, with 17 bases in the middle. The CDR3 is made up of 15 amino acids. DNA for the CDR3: TGTGCCAGTAGTCCCCGGGACATCATCGGTGAAAAACTGTTTTTT. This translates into CASSPRDIIGEKLFF.

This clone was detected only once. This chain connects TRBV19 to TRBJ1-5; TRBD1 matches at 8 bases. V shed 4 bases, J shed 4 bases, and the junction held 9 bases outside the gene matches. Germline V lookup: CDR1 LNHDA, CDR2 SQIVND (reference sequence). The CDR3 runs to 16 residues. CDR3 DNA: TGTGCCAGTAGTACGGACAGGGCGAAAAGGAATCAGCCCCAGCATTTT. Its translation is CASSTDRAKRNQPQHF.

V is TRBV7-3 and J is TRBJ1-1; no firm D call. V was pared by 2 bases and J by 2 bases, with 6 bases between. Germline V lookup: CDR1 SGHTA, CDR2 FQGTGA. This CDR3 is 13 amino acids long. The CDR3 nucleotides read TGTGCCAGCAGCTTATACCCCAACACTGAAGCTTTCTTT. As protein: CASSLYPNTEAFF.

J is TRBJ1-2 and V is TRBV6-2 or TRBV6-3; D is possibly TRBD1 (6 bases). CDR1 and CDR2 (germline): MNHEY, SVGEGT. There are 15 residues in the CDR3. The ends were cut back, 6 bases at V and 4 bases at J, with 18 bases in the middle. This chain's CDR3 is CASSSGGRLVYGYTF. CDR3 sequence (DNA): TGTGCCAGCAGCTCCGGGGGGCGCTTGGTCTATGGCTACACCTTC.

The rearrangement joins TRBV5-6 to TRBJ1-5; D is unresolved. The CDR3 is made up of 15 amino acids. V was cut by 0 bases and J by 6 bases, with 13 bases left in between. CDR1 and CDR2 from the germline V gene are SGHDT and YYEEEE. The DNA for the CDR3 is TGTGCCAGCAGCTTGGCCGCGCGGGTAGGTCAGCCCCAGCATTTT. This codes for CASSLAARVGQPQHF.

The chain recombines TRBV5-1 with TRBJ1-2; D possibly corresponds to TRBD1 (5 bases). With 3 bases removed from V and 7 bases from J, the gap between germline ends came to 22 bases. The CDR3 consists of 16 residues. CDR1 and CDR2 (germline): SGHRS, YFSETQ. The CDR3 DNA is TGCGCCAGCAGCTATACCGGGGACGGCCCCCTTGGTGGCTACACCTTC. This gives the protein CASSYTGDGPLGGYTF.

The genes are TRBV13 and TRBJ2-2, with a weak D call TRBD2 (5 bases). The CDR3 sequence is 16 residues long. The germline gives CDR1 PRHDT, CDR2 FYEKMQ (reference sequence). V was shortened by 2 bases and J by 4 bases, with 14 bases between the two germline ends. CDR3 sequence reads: CASSLTREVGTGELFF. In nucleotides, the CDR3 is TGTGCCAGCAGCTTAACTAGGGAAGTAGGCACCGGGGAGCTGTTTTTT.

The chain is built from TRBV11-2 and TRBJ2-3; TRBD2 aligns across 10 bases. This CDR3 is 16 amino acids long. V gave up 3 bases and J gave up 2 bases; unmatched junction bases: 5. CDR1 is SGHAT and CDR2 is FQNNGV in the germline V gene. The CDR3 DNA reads TGTGCCAGCAGCTTTACTAGCGGGACAATCACAGATACGCAGTATTTT. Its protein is CASSFTSGTITDTQYF.

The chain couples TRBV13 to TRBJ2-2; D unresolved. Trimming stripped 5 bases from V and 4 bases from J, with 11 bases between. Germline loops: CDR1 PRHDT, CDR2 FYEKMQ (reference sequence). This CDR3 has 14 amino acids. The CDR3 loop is CASSGPTVTGELFF. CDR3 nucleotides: TGTGCCAGCAGCGGTCCGACGGTCACCGGGGAGCTGTTTTTT.

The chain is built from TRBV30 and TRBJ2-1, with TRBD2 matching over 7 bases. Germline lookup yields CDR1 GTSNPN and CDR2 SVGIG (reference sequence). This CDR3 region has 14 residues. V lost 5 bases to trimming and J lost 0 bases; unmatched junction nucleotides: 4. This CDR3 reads CAWERGSSYNEQFF. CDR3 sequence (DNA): TGTGCCTGGGAGCGGGGCAGCTCCTACAATGAGCAGTTCTTC.

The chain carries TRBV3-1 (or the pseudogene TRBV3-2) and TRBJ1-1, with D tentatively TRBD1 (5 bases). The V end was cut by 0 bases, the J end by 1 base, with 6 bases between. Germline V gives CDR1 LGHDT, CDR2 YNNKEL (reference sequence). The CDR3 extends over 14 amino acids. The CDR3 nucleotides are TGTGCCAGCAGCCAAGAGAGGGGGAACACTGAAGCTTTCTTT. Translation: CASSQERGNTEAFF.

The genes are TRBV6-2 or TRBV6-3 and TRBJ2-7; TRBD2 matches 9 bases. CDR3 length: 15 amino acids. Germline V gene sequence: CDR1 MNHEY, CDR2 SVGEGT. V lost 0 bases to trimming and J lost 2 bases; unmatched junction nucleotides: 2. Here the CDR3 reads CASSYSPSGAYEQYV. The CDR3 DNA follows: TGTGCCAGCAGTTACTCCCCTAGCGGGGCCTACGAGCAGTACGTC.

CDR3 residues: CASSLAGLNQPQHF. CDR3 sequence (DNA): TGTGCCAGCAGCTTAGCTGGTCTCAATCAGCCCCAGCATTTT. The V gene is TRBV5-5, the J gene TRBJ1-5; no clear D gene. The germline V and J ends were trimmed by 2 bases and 3 bases, with 9 bases remaining between them. The CDR3 runs 14 residues. Germline loops: CDR1 SGHKS, CDR2 YYEKEE (reference sequence).

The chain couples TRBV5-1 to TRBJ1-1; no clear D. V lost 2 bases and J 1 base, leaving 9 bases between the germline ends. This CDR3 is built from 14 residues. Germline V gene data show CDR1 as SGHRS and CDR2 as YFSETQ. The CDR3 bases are TGCGCCAGCAGCTTTGTTGCCGGGAACACTGAAGCTTTCTTT. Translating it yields CASSFVAGNTEAFF.

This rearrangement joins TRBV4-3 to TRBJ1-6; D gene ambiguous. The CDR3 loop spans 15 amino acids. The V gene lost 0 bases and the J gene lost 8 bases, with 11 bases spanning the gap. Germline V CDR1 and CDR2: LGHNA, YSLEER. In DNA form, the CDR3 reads TGCGCCAGCAGCCAAGAGGGAAGGGCCCATTCACCCCTCCACTTT. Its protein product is CASSQEGRAHSPLHF.

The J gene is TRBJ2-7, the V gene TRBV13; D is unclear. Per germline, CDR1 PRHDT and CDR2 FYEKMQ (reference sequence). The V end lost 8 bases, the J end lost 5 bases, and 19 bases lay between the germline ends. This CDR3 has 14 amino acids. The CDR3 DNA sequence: TGTGCCAGCGCAGGAACCTCCCGTAGAGACGAGCAGTACTTC. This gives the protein CASAGTSRRDEQYF. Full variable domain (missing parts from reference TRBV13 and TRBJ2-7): AAGVIQSPRHLIKEKRETATLKCYPIPRHDTVYWYQQGPGQDPQFLISFYEKMQSDKGSIPDRFSAQQFSDYHSELNMSSLELGDSALYFCASAGTSRRDEQYFGPGTRLTVT.

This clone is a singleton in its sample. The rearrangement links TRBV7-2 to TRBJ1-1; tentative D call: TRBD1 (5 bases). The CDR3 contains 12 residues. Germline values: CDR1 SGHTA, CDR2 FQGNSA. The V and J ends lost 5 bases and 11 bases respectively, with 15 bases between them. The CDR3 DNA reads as TGTGCCAGCAGCATCGCCTTCTGGGGGGCTTTCTTT. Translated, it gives CASSIAFWGAFF.

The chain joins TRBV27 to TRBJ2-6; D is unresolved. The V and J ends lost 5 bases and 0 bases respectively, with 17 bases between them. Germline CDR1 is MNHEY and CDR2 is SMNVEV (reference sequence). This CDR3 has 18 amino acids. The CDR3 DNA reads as TGTGCCAGCAGTCCCGACCCGGCGGTTTTCTCTGGGGCCAACGTCCTGACTTTC. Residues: CASSPDPAVFSGANVLTF.

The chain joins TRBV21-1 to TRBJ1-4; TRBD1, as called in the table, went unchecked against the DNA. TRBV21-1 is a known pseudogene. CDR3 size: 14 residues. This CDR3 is CASSTNSRGEKLFF. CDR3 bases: TGTGCCAGCAGCACTAACAGCAGGGGAGAAAAACTGTTTTTT.

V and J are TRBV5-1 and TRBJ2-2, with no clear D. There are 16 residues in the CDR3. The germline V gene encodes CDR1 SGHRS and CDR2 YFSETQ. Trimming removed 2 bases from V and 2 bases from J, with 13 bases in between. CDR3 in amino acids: CASSFLVNPNTGELFF. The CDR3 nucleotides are TGCGCCAGCAGCTTCTTAGTCAACCCAAACACCGGGGAGCTGTTTTTT.